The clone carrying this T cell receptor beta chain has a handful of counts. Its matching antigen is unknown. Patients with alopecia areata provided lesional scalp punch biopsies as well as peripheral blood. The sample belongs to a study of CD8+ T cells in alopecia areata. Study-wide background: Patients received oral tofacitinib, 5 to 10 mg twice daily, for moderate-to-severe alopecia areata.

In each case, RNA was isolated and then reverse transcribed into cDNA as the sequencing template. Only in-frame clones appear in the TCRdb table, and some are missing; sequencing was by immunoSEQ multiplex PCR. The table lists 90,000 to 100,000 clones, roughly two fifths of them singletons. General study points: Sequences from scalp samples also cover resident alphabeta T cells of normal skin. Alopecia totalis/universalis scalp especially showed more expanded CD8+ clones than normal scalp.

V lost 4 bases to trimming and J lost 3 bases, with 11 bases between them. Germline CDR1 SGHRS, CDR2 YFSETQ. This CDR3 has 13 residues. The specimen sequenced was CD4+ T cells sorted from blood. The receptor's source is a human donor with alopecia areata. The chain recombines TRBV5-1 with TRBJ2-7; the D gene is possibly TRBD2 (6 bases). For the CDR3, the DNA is TGCGCCAGCAGCCCCCGGGGGAGCTACGAGCAGTACTTC. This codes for CASSPRGSYEQYF.